This entry lists 10 T cell receptor beta chains sequenced from one sample in a study of T cell responses to AZD1222 COVID-19 vaccine (dated by TCRdb to the early 2020s). Library generation was performed with the immunoSEQ multiplex PCR assay. TCRdb retrieved this table from immuneACCESS and kept in-frame rearrangements only. Not all clones are present; in checked studies, unresolved V genes account for under half, and no reason is known for the remainder. The sample table contains roughly 120,000 clones; only one count was recorded for approximately 86% of them. The ten biggest clones cover roughly a sixth of the sample. According to the study, the label for this sample's time point signals: about 28 days (+/-7) after the second vaccine dose. The specimen was peripheral blood, collected 28 days after the second AZD1222 dose. The receptor source for this set is an adult who received the AZD1222 COVID-19 vaccine.

This clone has more than one count but fewer than ten. The V call is TRBV7-2, the J call TRBJ1-1; D unresolved. The CDR3 extends over 13 amino acids. V gave up 3 bases and J gave up 3 bases, with 8 bases separating them. From germline, CDR1 is SGHTA and CDR2 FQGNSA. The CDR3 loop is CASSFGMDTEAFF. The CDR3 bases are TGTGCCAGCAGCTTTGGGATGGACACTGAAGCTTTCTTT.

The V and J genes are TRBV3-1 (or the pseudogene TRBV3-2) and TRBJ1-6; TRBD1 is a possible D gene (6 bases). The CDR3 spans 16 residues. Deletions cut 0 bases from V and 14 bases from J, with 20 bases between. From germline, CDR1 is LGHDT and CDR2 YNNKEL (reference sequence). CDR3 protein: CASSQEGGPQDGALHF. The CDR3 nucleotides are TGTGCCAGCAGCCAAGAAGGGGGACCCCAAGATGGGGCCCTCCACTTT.

The genes are TRBV11-2 and TRBJ2-2, with 7 nucleotides matching TRBD1. CDR3 size: 13 residues. The ends lost 5 bases at V and 3 bases at J; junction bases unmatched: 0. Germline V gene data show CDR1 as SGHAT and CDR2 as FQNNGV. The CDR3 loop is CASSQGDTGELFF. The CDR3 nucleotides read TGTGCCAGCAGCCAGGGGGACACCGGGGAGCTGTTTTTT.

This clone was counted a few times. CDR3 nucleotides: TGTGCCAGCAGTTGGCTAGCGGGGGGGCGCTACTACAATGAGCAGTTCTTC. Amino acid sequence: CASSWLAGGRYYNEQFF. This rearrangement joins TRBV6-2 or TRBV6-3 to TRBJ2-1; 12 bases match TRBD2. There are 17 residues in the CDR3. The J segment lost 3 bases and the V segment lost 4 bases, leaving 7 bases of the junction unmatched. Germline CDR1 is MNHEY and CDR2 is SVGEGT.

V and J are TRBV5-1 and TRBJ2-1; TRBD1 is a possible D gene (6 bases). V was shortened by 4 bases and J by 3 bases, with 11 bases between the two germline ends. From germline, CDR1 is SGHRS and CDR2 YFSETQ. This CDR3 is 14 amino acids long. In DNA, the CDR3 is TGCGCCAGCAGCGTCGGACAGATCTACAATGAGCAGTTCTTC. It specifies CASSVGQIYNEQFF.

This clone has only a few counts. The rearrangement uses TRBV25-1 and TRBJ1-2; 8 nucleotides line up with TRBD1. Germline V gene lookup returns CDR1 MGHDK and CDR2 SYGVNS. The V gene end was trimmed by 3 bases and the J gene end by 7 bases; junction bases not matched to a gene: 10. The CDR3 has 15 amino acids. CDR3 region: CASSDFGQGAFGYTF. The CDR3 DNA follows: TGTGCCAGCAGTGATTTCGGTCAGGGGGCGTTTGGCTACACCTTC.

The CDR3 protein is CASSLTDSSGTQYF. In DNA, the CDR3 is TGTGCCAGCAGCTTAACAGATTCCAGCGGTACGCAGTATTTT. This sequence joins TRBV7-3 and TRBJ2-3; D may be TRBD2 (5 bases). V was shortened by 0 bases and J by 8 bases, with 12 bases between the two germline ends. CDR1 is SGHTA, CDR2 FQGTGA, per germline. This CDR3 is built from 14 residues.

This chain links TRBV9 with TRBJ2-3; D is uncertain. CDR3 length: 14 amino acids. The ends were cut back, 1 base at V and 8 bases at J, with 14 bases in the middle. Germline V gives CDR1 SGDLS, CDR2 YYNGEE. Here the CDR3 reads CASSVSLVKGTQYF. The CDR3, as DNA: TGTGCCAGCAGCGTAAGCCTTGTGAAGGGTACGCAGTATTTT.

This chain joins TRBV7-9 and TRBJ2-7; the D is unclear. With 1 base removed from V and 5 bases from J, the gap between germline ends came to 18 bases. From germline, CDR1 is SEHNR and CDR2 FQNEAQ (reference sequence). The CDR3 length is 16 residues. DNA of the CDR3: TGTGCCAGCAGCTTAGGGGCTGCAGCCTCTGGGCACGAGCAGTACTTC. Protein: CASSLGAAASGHEQYF. Using reference TRBV7-9 and TRBJ2-7 for the parts outside the CDR3, the full variable domain is DTGVSQNPRHKITKRGQNVTFRCDPISEHNRLYWYRQTLGQGPEFLTYFQNEAQLEKSRLLSDRFSAERPKGSFSTLEIQRTEQGDSAMYLCASSLGAAASGHEQYFGPGTRLTVT.

This clone came up once. The CDR3 reads CASSESGTGNTIYF. Written as DNA, the CDR3 is TGCGCCAGCAGCGAATCGGGGACTGGAAACACCATATATTTT. The chain couples TRBV5-1 to TRBJ1-3, with D unresolved. This CDR3 is built from 14 residues. Germline CDR1 is SGHRS and CDR2 is YFSETQ. Trimming cost V 4 bases and J 2 bases, with 10 bases left between them.